A single sample is the source of the 9 T cell receptor beta chains below, sequenced in a study of tumor and adjacent non-tumor tissue in lung cancer. The template was RNA from unsorted bulk tissue. Three rounds of nested PCR, following a modified ARM-PCR protocol, produced the TCRbeta library. MiXCR, applied by TCRdb to the multiplex PCR reads, yields one record per CDR3 protein. The table records 75,000 to 95,000 distinct CDR3 sequences, roughly two thirds of them present only once. Sequencing used lung tumor tissue. Receptors were obtained from a woman in her 40s with non-small cell lung cancer.

About this clonotype itself: Relative to the germline gene, one junction end is altered; a read error may explain this. The chain couples TRBV29-1 to TRBJ2-6, with 9 bases that match TRBD1. Per germline, CDR1 SQVTM and CDR2 ANQGSEA. The CDR3 extends over 16 amino acids. The CDR3 DNA sequence: TGCAGCGTTGATGGGACAGGGACCTCTGGGACCAACGTCCTGATTTTC. Its translation is CSVDGTGTSGTNVLIF.

The V and J genes are TRBV6-1 and TRBJ1-5; 7 bases are a match to TRBD1. This CDR3 comprises 15 residues. Germline CDR1 reads MNHNS; CDR2 reads SASEGT. V trimming: 7 bases; J trimming: 5 bases; junction bases outside the gene matches: 11. The CDR3 spells CASNHGGGSDQPQHF. The CDR3 DNA follows: TGTGCCAGCAACCATGGAGGGGGCTCGGATCAGCCCCAGCATTTT.

On this clonotype: Mismatch with germline at one junction end may stem from a read error. This chain joins TRBV6-6 and TRBJ2-5, with 13 bases aligning to TRBD2. The CDR3 sequence is 17 residues long. CDR1 and CDR2 from the germline V gene are MNHNY and SVGAGI (reference sequence). The CDR3 sequence is CAGSYGRLAGGRETQYF. In DNA, the CDR3 is TGCGCCGGCAGTTACGGGAGACTAGCGGGGGGAAGGGAGACCCAGTACTTC.

About this clonotype itself: The germline gene is not matched at one end of the junction; a read error may be the cause. This CDR3 is CASSLGIKSIQYF. The CDR3 nucleotides are TGTGCCAGCAGCTTAGGGATAAAAAGCATTCAGTACTTC. The V gene is TRBV11-3, the J gene TRBJ2-4; D unresolved. The CDR3 is 13 amino acids. Germline V gene lookup returns CDR1 SGHNT and CDR2 YENEEA.

This clonotype was seen many times. The J gene is TRBJ1-3, the V gene TRBV6-5, with D unclear. This CDR3 spans 14 amino acids. The V and J ends lost 6 bases and 6 bases respectively, with 15 bases between them. The V gene's germline CDR1 is MNHEY and CDR2 SVGAGI. DNA of the CDR3: TGTGCCAGCAGCCCCGGGGAAGGGATAAACACCATATATTTT. This sequence encodes CASSPGEGINTIYF.

The chain couples TRBV20-1 to TRBJ2-3; 7 nucleotides match TRBD1. CDR3 length: 14 amino acids. The V and J ends lost 2 bases and 5 bases, in that order; junction bases with no gene match: 7. Germline V CDR1 and CDR2: DFQATT, SNEGSKA (reference sequence). This CDR3 reads CSARQTGAIDTQYF. CDR3 DNA sequence: TGCAGTGCTAGACAAACAGGGGCCATAGATACGCAGTATTTT.

Regarding this clonotype: No conserved phenylalanine or tryptophan is present at the end of the CDR3, so a read error is the likely explanation. The rearrangement joins TRBV4-2 to TRBJ2-1, with D unresolved. V was clipped by 5 bases and J by 8 bases, with 13 bases between them. Per the germline V gene, CDR1 is LGHNA and CDR2 is YNFKEQ. CDR3 length: 13 amino acids. This CDR3 is CASSMALRDEQFL. The CDR3, as DNA: TGTGCCAGCAGCATGGCCCTACGCGATGAGCAGTTCTTG.

Of note for this clonotype: Likely a read error: the CDR3 ends without its conserved phenylalanine or tryptophan. The chain uses TRBV10-1 and TRBJ2-5, with D maybe TRBD2 (5 bases). Germline lookup yields CDR1 WNHNN and CDR2 SYGVQD (reference sequence). CDR3 length: 14 residues. V lost 1 base, J lost 1 base, and 7 bases lay in between. Here the CDR3 DNA reads TGCGCCAGCAGTGAGTTTGGGAGCCAAGAGACCCAGTACTCC. Protein product: CASSEFGSQETQYS.

A note on this clonotype: This may be a read error: a much more frequent sequence differs by one nucleotide. The chain uses TRBV5-1 and TRBJ2-6; D is unclear. The CDR3 covers 14 residues. Germline V gives CDR1 SGHRS, CDR2 YFSETQ. DNA of the CDR3: TGCGGCAGCAGTACGGGCTCTGGGGCCAACGTCCTGACTTTC. Protein sequence: CGSSTGSGANVLTF. The full variable domain, with the rest looked up from reference TRBV5-1 and TRBJ2-6, is KAGVTQTPRYLIKTRGQQVTLSCSPISGHRSVSWYQQTPGQGLQFLFEYFSETQRNKGNFPGRFSGRQFSNSRSEMNVSTLELGDSALYLCGSSTGSGANVLTFGAGSRLTVL.